Each of the 25 T cell receptor beta chains below was sequenced from the same sample in a study of shared clonotypes between healthy human individuals. Sequencing used immunoSEQ multiplex PCR; TCRdb keeps in-frame clones, though not all of them. The sample yields 2 million to 2.5 million clones, 80% to 95% seen once. Sequencing was performed on naive CD4+ T cells from PBMCs. Subset indicated: CD45RA+ positively selected. The receptors here all came from a man aged 18 to 30 in good health. Some clones in this sample may be carry-over from other donors' samples.

The chain has TRBV7-9 and TRBJ1-5; D not certain. CDR3 length: 13 amino acids. In germline, CDR1 is SEHNR, CDR2 FQNEAQ (reference sequence). V was shortened by 1 base and J by 9 bases, with 10 bases between the two germline ends. CDR3 sequence: CASSLGLDRPQHF. CDR3 nucleotides: TGTGCCAGCAGCTTAGGACTGGACCGGCCCCAGCATTTT. The entire variable domain, with the rest obtained from reference TRBV7-9 and TRBJ1-5, is as follows: DTGVSQNPRHKITKRGQNVTFRCDPISEHNRLYWYRQTLGQGPEFLTYFQNEAQLEKSRLLSDRFSAERPKGSFSTLEIQRTEQGDSAMYLCASSLGLDRPQHFGDGTRLSIL.

The chain couples TRBV28 to TRBJ1-3; tentatively, D is TRBD1 (5 bases). The CDR3 has 13 amino acids. V was cut by 3 bases and J by 3 bases, with 6 bases left in between. CDR1 and CDR2 from the germline V gene are MDHEN and SYDVKM. The CDR3: CASSFGGGNTIYF. The CDR3 DNA is TGTGCCAGCAGTTTTGGGGGTGGAAACACCATATATTTT.

The chain is built from TRBV7-9 and TRBJ2-1, with 7 nucleotides matching TRBD1. The ends lost 10 bases at V and 0 bases at J; junction bases unmatched: 12. From germline, CDR1 is SEHNR and CDR2 FQNEAQ (reference sequence). This CDR3 comprises 16 residues. The chain's CDR3 is CATLSPQGHSYNEQFF. CDR3 nucleotides: TGTGCCACCCTCTCTCCACAGGGGCACTCCTACAATGAGCAGTTCTTC.

This clone was detected only once. The gene calls are TRBV28 and TRBJ1-4; the match to TRBD1 covers 9 bases. From germline, CDR1 is MDHEN and CDR2 SYDVKM. After removal of 6 bases from V and 7 bases from J, the junction contained 3 bases not matched to a gene. There are 13 residues in the CDR3. The CDR3 coding sequence is TGTGCCAGCAGACAGGGGGCGCGTGAAAAACTGTTTTTT. It is translated as CASRQGAREKLFF.

The chain employs TRBV19 and TRBJ2-1; TRBD2 matches 7 bases. This CDR3 contains 14 residues. Germline CDR1 is LNHDA and CDR2 is SQIVND (reference sequence). V gave up 6 bases and J gave up 8 bases; unmatched junction bases: 10. CDR3 amino acids: CASRSGGSSYEQFF. The CDR3 DNA reads as TGTGCCAGTAGATCGGGCGGGAGCTCCTATGAGCAGTTCTTC.

The CDR3 protein is CAISDRPGYNEQFF. The CDR3 nucleotides read TGTGCCATCAGTGATAGGCCCGGATACAATGAGCAGTTCTTC. The chain couples TRBV10-3 to TRBJ2-1; D call uncertain. The germline V gene has CDR1 ENHRY and CDR2 SYGVKD. This CDR3 comprises 14 residues. V was pared by 3 bases and J by 4 bases, with 10 bases between.

V is TRBV7-8 and J is TRBJ2-3; 11 bases agree with TRBD2. This CDR3 has 17 residues. The junction had 7 bases not matched to a gene; V was cut back by 1 base and J by 4 bases. Germline loops: CDR1 SGHVS, CDR2 FQNEAQ. The CDR3 is CASSLVWLAGGADTQYF. The CDR3 DNA follows: TGTGCCAGCAGCTTAGTTTGGCTAGCGGGAGGAGCAGATACGCAGTATTTT.

The CDR3 spells CASSWSSGSNEQFF. CDR3 DNA: TGTGCCAGCAGTTGGTCCAGCGGGAGTAATGAGCAGTTCTTC. The rearrangement joins TRBV2 to TRBJ2-1; 8 positions match TRBD2. J was trimmed by 7 bases and V by 5 bases; bases with no gene match: 7. Germline V CDR1 and CDR2: SNHLY, FYNNEI. The CDR3 is 14 residues long. Looking up the rest from reference TRBV2 and TRBJ2-1 gives the full variable domain: EPEVTQTPSHQVTQMGQEVILRCVPISNHLYFYWYRQILGQKVEFLVSFYNNEISEKSEIFDDQFSVERPDGSNFTLKIRSTKLEDSAMYFCASSWSSGSNEQFFGPGTRLTVL.

The V and J genes are TRBV28 and TRBJ1-3; tentatively, D is TRBD1 (5 bases). Trimming stripped 6 bases from V and 2 bases from J, with 17 bases between. Germline V gives CDR1 MDHEN, CDR2 SYDVKM. The CDR3 has 16 residues. CDR3 DNA sequence: TGTGCCAGCAGCTCGCCCGGGGGATCCCCTGGAAACACCATATATTTT. The encoded protein is CASSSPGGSPGNTIYF.

This sequence joins TRBV28 and TRBJ1-2; TRBD1 might be the D (6 bases). V was pared by 4 bases and J by 7 bases, with 10 bases between. CDR1 and CDR2 from the germline V gene are MDHEN and SYDVKM. This CDR3 region has 12 residues. CDR3 region: CASSSGVAGYTF. The CDR3 nucleotides read TGTGCCAGCAGTTCAGGGGTCGCTGGCTACACCTTC.

This clone has a single count. This chain uses TRBV28 with TRBJ2-2, with TRBD2 matching over 11 bases. V dropped 10 bases and J dropped 3; count of bases not matched to a gene: 7. The CDR3 totals 15 residues. Germline-derived CDR1 and CDR2 are MDHEN and SYDVKM. The CDR3, as DNA: TGTGCCACGCACTCGGGACTAGCGGACACCGGGGAGCTGTTTTTT. This sequence encodes CATHSGLADTGELFF. Together with reference TRBV28 and TRBJ2-2, the CDR3 gives the full variable domain: DVKVTQSSRYLVKRTGEKVFLECVQDMDHENMFWYRQDPGLGLRLIYFSYDVKMKEKGDIPEGYSVSREKKERFSLILESASTNQTSMYLCATHSGLADTGELFFGEGSRLTVL.

The chain recombines TRBV28 with TRBJ1-1; D is unclear. The CDR3 consists of 14 residues. The V gene's germline CDR1 is MDHEN and CDR2 SYDVKM. V was pared by 5 bases and J by 5 bases, with 15 bases between. The CDR3 nucleotides are TGTGCCAGCAGTCGGTGGCGGCTTGGGACTGAAGCTTTCTTT. This encodes CASSRWRLGTEAFF.

The CDR3 here is CASVGTRSEQYF. CDR3 bases: TGTGCCAGCGTGGGGACTAGGAGCGAGCAGTACTTC. The chain links TRBV6-6 to TRBJ2-7; TRBD2 matches at 8 bases. The ends lost 8 bases at V and 6 bases at J; junction bases unmatched: 6. CDR3 size: 12 residues. The germline V gene has CDR1 MNHNY and CDR2 SVGAGI (reference sequence).

The chain joins TRBV7-9 to TRBJ2-1, with 8 bases fitting TRBD2. The V segment lost 3 bases and the J segment 6 bases; nucleotides outside the gene matches: 7. The CDR3 spans 15 residues. Germline CDR1 SEHNR, CDR2 FQNEAQ (reference sequence). This CDR3 reads CASSFPGLGGNEQFF. CDR3 bases: TGTGCCAGCAGCTTCCCGGGACTAGGTGGCAATGAGCAGTTCTTC.

V gene TRBV11-2 combines with J gene TRBJ1-1; D gene uncertain. Trimming cost V 2 bases and J 8 bases, with 6 bases left between them. The CDR3 length is 11 residues. Germline V gives CDR1 SGHAT, CDR2 FQNNGV. The CDR3 is CASSLYWEAFF. In DNA, the CDR3 is TGTGCCAGCAGCTTATACTGGGAAGCTTTCTTT.

The rearrangement uses TRBV4-1 and TRBJ2-2; D perhaps matches TRBD2 (5 bases). CDR3 size: 15 residues. Trimming left V 4 bases short and J 3 bases short, with 12 bases between. In germline, CDR1 is MGHRA, CDR2 YSYEKL. The chain's CDR3 is CASSLSLGDTGELFF. As DNA, the CDR3 is TGCGCCAGCAGCCTATCCCTCGGGGACACCGGGGAGCTGTTTTTT.

About this clone: The sample holds other DNA sequences that translate to the same CDR3. DNA for the CDR3: TGTGCCAGCAGCCCGGACAGGGGGCGTGAAAAACTGTTTTTT. Translation: CASSPDRGREKLFF. The chain couples TRBV28 to TRBJ1-4, with TRBD1 matching over 11 bases. Germline CDR1 and CDR2: MDHEN and SYDVKM. The CDR3 length is 14 residues. V trimming: 6 bases; J trimming: 7 bases; junction bases outside the gene matches: 4.

This sequence joins TRBV2 and TRBJ2-3; TRBD2 agrees at 10 bases. Germline CDR1 reads SNHLY; CDR2 reads FYNNEI. The CDR3 has 15 residues. V lost 5 bases to trimming and J lost 3 bases; unmatched junction nucleotides: 5. The CDR3 DNA follows: TGTGCCAGCAGTTTTAAGCGGGGGGGGACAGATACGCAGTATTTT. Translated: CASSFKRGGTDTQYF. Using reference TRBV2 and TRBJ2-3 for the parts outside the CDR3, the full variable domain is EPEVTQTPSHQVTQMGQEVILRCVPISNHLYFYWYRQILGQKVEFLVSFYNNEISEKSEIFDDQFSVERPDGSNFTLKIRSTKLEDSAMYFCASSFKRGGTDTQYFGPGTRLTVL.

This chain links TRBV7-2 with TRBJ1-4; 10 bases line up with TRBD1. Trimming took 5 bases from V and 11 from J; bases not matched to a gene: 11. The CDR3 consists of 15 residues. The germline V gene encodes CDR1 SGHTA and CDR2 FQGNSA. The CDR3 region is CASSLQGTGVRKLFF. In nucleotides, the CDR3 is TGTGCCAGCAGCCTACAGGGGACAGGGGTTCGGAAACTGTTTTTT.

The chain recombines TRBV7-9 with TRBJ1-5; D is uncertain. Trimming removed 4 bases from V and 9 bases from J, with 19 bases in between. Germline CDR1 reads SEHNR; CDR2 reads FQNEAQ (reference sequence). There are 15 residues in the CDR3. CDR3 bases: TGTGCCAGCAGCTCTGGAGAAGAAGGGCGAGGGCCCCAGCATTTT. Protein: CASSSGEEGRGPQHF. The full variable domain, in which reference TRBV7-9 and TRBJ1-5 provide the parts outside the CDR3, is DTGVSQNPRHKITKRGQNVTFRCDPISEHNRLYWYRQTLGQGPEFLTYFQNEAQLEKSRLLSDRFSAERPKGSFSTLEIQRTEQGDSAMYLCASSSGEEGRGPQHFGDGTRLSIL.

V usage is TRBV7-9 and J usage is TRBJ2-1, with 7 bases fitting TRBD2. CDR1 and CDR2 from the germline V gene are SEHNR and FQNEAQ (reference sequence). This CDR3 has 15 residues. The J segment lost 12 bases and the V segment lost 6 bases, leaving 17 bases of the junction unmatched. The CDR3: CASRHEAAAPGGQFF. The CDR3 DNA follows: TGTGCCAGCAGACACGAGGCTGCCGCTCCGGGGGGGCAGTTCTTC.

V and J are TRBV9 and TRBJ1-3, with D unresolved. Germline loops: CDR1 SGDLS, CDR2 YYNGEE. The CDR3 consists of 16 residues. The V end was cut by 3 bases, the J end by 0 bases, with 13 bases between. DNA for the CDR3: TGTGCCAGCAGCGGGGCCCCGGGCATCTCTGGAAACACCATATATTTT. Translation gives CASSGAPGISGNTIYF.

V usage is TRBV5-4 and J usage is TRBJ1-1, with D perhaps matching TRBD1 (6 bases). Deletions cut 4 bases from V and 4 bases from J, with 23 bases between. The CDR3 runs 17 residues. In germline, CDR1 is SGHNT, CDR2 YYREEE (reference sequence). The CDR3 protein is CASSPGPRGGLGTEAFF. Written as DNA, the CDR3 is TGTGCCAGCAGCCCGGGCCCTCGAGGGGGTTTAGGCACTGAAGCTTTCTTT.

This clone was seen once. The same CDR3 also results from other DNA sequences found in this sample. The chain recombines TRBV30 with TRBJ2-3, with D unclear. Germline CDR1 and CDR2: GTSNPN and SVGIG (reference sequence). Trimming stripped 2 bases from V and 8 bases from J, with 8 bases between. The CDR3 consists of 11 residues. Here the CDR3 DNA reads TGTGCCTGGAGTCCCTCCGGTACGCAGTATTTT. Translating gives CAWSPSGTQYF.

The chain uses TRBV6-5 and TRBJ1-1, with D hard to call. CDR3 length: 14 amino acids. From germline, CDR1 is MNHEY and CDR2 SVGAGI. Trimming pared 4 bases from V and 1 base from J, leaving 10 bases between. In DNA, the CDR3 is TGTGCCAGCAGTTCACGACCCCAGAACACTGAAGCTTTCTTT. Its translation: CASSSRPQNTEAFF.